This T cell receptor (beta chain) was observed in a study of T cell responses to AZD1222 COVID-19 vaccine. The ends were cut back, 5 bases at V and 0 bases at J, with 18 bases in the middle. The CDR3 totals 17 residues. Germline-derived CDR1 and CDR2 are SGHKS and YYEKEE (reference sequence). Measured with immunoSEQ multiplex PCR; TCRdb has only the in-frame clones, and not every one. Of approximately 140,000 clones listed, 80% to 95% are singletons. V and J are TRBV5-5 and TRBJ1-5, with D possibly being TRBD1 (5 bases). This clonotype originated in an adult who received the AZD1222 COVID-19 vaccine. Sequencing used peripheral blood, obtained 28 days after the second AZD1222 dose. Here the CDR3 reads CASRQRDGDFSNQPQHF. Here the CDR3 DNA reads TGTGCCAGCAGGCAGAGGGACGGAGATTTTAGCAATCAGCCCCAGCATTTT.